A single T cell receptor (beta chain) is shown here with its context. The antigen remains undetermined. The sample originates from a study of Graves' ophthalmopathy and Graves' hyperthyroidism. The wider study: The term stable hyperthyroidism indicated an absence of ophthalmopathy within 18 months of follow-up. Findings and limits, study-wide: Sensitivity reached more than 85% and specificity roughly 82% for a 13-signature model separating ophthalmopathy from stable hyperthyroidism. In blood, most expanded thyroid clonotypes above 0.001 frequency were also detected.

The CDR3 covers 15 residues. Germline CDR1 ENHRY, CDR2 SYGVKD. V was pared by 0 bases and J by 7 bases, with 13 bases between. Beta-chain TCR CDR3 regions were amplified from RNA transcripts. Second-round multiplex PCR came after first-round RT-PCR with HTBI primers. TCRdb used MiXCR to reprocess the multiplex PCR reads, holding one entry per CDR3 protein. Found here are more than 1,000,000 distinct CDR3 sequences, less than 45% of them singletons; the top ten hold 11%. Aged 18 to 65, the patients with hyperthyroidism had under 2 months' duration and were newly diagnosed. Source material: peripheral blood or thyroid tissue (not recorded which). The origin of this receptor is an adult man with Graves' hyperthyroidism. The rearrangement links TRBV10-3 to TRBJ1-5, with a possible D match to TRBD1 (6 bases). CDR3: CAISESRQVDQPQHF. In nucleotides, the CDR3 is TGTGCCATCAGTGAGTCCAGACAGGTGGACCAGCCCCAGCATTTT.